The clone carrying this TCR beta chain occurred many times. Its target is unknown. This sample was included in a study of neurological immune-mediated disorders. The cDNA was produced through 5'RACE with 10-nucleotide random UMIs. TCRdb reprocessed the 5' RACE reads with MiXCR, giving one entry per CDR3 protein. Of 25,000 to 35,000 distinct CDR3 sequences listed, 9% to 14% are singletons. In Maryland, USA, blood bank volunteers were the healthy controls. V lost 5 bases and J lost 7; bases outside the gene matches: 14. Germline CDR1 and CDR2: SGHTA and FQGNSA. This CDR3 spans 16 amino acids. Study-wide points: No expanded-clone CDR3 amino acid sequence recurred across subjects, suggesting private TCR-beta repertoires. Multiple sclerosis, the disease with the least TCR clonal expansion, fell below healthy controls, whereas HTLV-1-associated myelopathy showed the most.

This TCR derives from a woman aged 55-70 years in good health. What was sequenced was PBMCs. The V call is TRBV7-2, the J call TRBJ2-5; 9 bases are shared with TRBD2. CDR3 in amino acids: CASSPSGGGGGGTQYF. The CDR3 nucleotides read TGTGCCAGCAGCCCGTCCGGCGGGGGGGGCGGAGGGACCCAGTACTTC.